One and the same sample provided the 29 T cell receptor beta chains below, sequenced in a study of T cell changes during pregnancy in multiple sclerosis. Sequencing was performed with immunoSEQ multiplex PCR; in TCRdb, only in-frame clones are kept and a portion is missing. The table has around 100,000 clones, 92% seen once. The input for sequencing was peripheral blood, taken after pregnancy. The receptors were gathered from a female donor with multiple sclerosis, enrolled in a pregnancy study.

The chain combines TRBV6-5 with TRBJ1-1; no clear D gene. The germline V gene has CDR1 MNHEY and CDR2 SVGAGI. The germline V and J ends were trimmed by 7 bases and 0 bases, with 15 bases remaining between them. The CDR3 sequence is 15 residues long. The CDR3 bases are TGTGCCAGCACACCATTTAGGAGGCTGAACACTGAAGCTTTCTTT. Amino acid sequence: CASTPFRRLNTEAFF.

The rearrangement joins TRBV4-3 to TRBJ2-2; TRBD2 might be the D (6 bases). Germline V lookup: CDR1 LGHNA, CDR2 YSLEER. V was cut by 1 base and J by 4 bases, with 16 bases left in between. The CDR3 sequence is 17 residues long. CDR3 region: CASSQGAGTVITGELFF. The DNA of the CDR3 is TGCGCCAGCAGCCAAGGTGCGGGAACGGTGATCACCGGGGAGCTGTTTTTT.

The rearrangement uses TRBV30 and TRBJ2-2, with a weak D call TRBD1 (5 bases). Germline lookup yields CDR1 GTSNPN and CDR2 SVGIG (reference sequence). V dropped 3 bases and J dropped 4 bases, with 9 bases sitting between them. The CDR3 is 13 amino acids. The CDR3 here is CAWRPGSTGELFF. The CDR3 bases are TGTGCCTGGAGGCCAGGGTCCACCGGGGAGCTGTTTTTT.

The J gene is TRBJ1-1, the V gene TRBV19; 7 positions match TRBD1. After removal of 10 bases from V and 2 bases from J, the junction contained 10 bases not matched to a gene. Germline CDR1 and CDR2: LNHDA and SQIVND (reference sequence). This CDR3 contains 14 residues. The CDR3 bases are TGTGCCACAGGACCGGGACAGAAAAACACTGAAGCTTTCTTT. Translation: CATGPGQKNTEAFF.

The chain employs TRBV5-1 and TRBJ2-7, with TRBD1 identical over 8 bases. Germline CDR1 is SGHRS and CDR2 is YFSETQ. The CDR3 is 16 residues long. J was trimmed by 3 bases and V by 2 bases; bases with no gene match: 10. CDR3 nucleotides: TGCGCCAGCAGCTTAAGTAAAGGACAGGGCCACTACGAGCAGTACTTC. This translates into CASSLSKGQGHYEQYF.

The chain joins TRBV9 to TRBJ2-2, with a tentative D call TRBD1 (5 bases). The CDR3 loop spans 15 amino acids. CDR1 is SGDLS and CDR2 is YYNGEE in the germline V gene. V lost 0 bases and J lost 7, with 13 bases in between. CDR3: CASSVVDSPGGELFF. The DNA for the CDR3 is TGTGCCAGCAGCGTAGTCGACAGCCCGGGCGGGGAGCTGTTTTTT.

The V call is TRBV27, the J call TRBJ2-3, with 8 bases fitting TRBD2. The CDR3 is 16 amino acids. Per germline, CDR1 MNHEY and CDR2 SMNVEV (reference sequence). With 8 bases clipped from V and 3 bases from J, the junction kept 13 bases outside the gene matches. The CDR3 protein is CASPHPGRVRTDTQYF. The CDR3 region has the DNA TGTGCCAGCCCGCACCCCGGGAGGGTCAGAACAGATACGCAGTATTTT.

This chain uses TRBV5-6 with TRBJ2-1, with 9 bases identical to TRBD1. V lost 6 bases, J lost 8 bases, and 12 bases stayed unmatched. The CDR3 spans 15 residues. The germline V gene encodes CDR1 SGHDT and CDR2 YYEEEE. Here the CDR3 reads CASIREDRGDDEQFF. CDR3 coding DNA: TGTGCCAGCATCAGGGAGGACAGGGGTGACGATGAGCAGTTCTTC.

This chain links TRBV7-9 with TRBJ1-5, with 8 bases matching TRBD1. This CDR3 has 14 residues. CDR1 and CDR2 from the germline V gene are SEHNR and FQNEAQ (reference sequence). The ends lost 1 base at V and 4 bases at J; junction bases unmatched: 0. The CDR3 DNA sequence: TGTGCCAGCAGCTTAGGGACAGGGAATCAGCCCCAGCATTTT. This sequence encodes CASSLGTGNQPQHF.

This chain joins TRBV29-1 and TRBJ2-3; D is unclear. Trimming pared 4 bases from V and 1 base from J, leaving 6 bases between. Germline CDR1 is SQVTM and CDR2 is ANQGSEA. There are 12 residues in the CDR3. Written as DNA, the CDR3 is TGCAGCGTTGTGCCGGGCACAGATACGCAGTATTTT. Translated, it gives CSVVPGTDTQYF.

V usage is TRBV29-1 and J usage is TRBJ1-2; D is unclear. V gave up 7 bases and J gave up 8 bases, with 14 bases separating them. In germline, CDR1 is SQVTM, CDR2 ANQGSEA. CDR3 length: 11 residues. CDR3 sequence reads: CSASSGEGYTF. The CDR3 DNA reads TGCAGCGCCTCGAGTGGAGAGGGCTACACCTTC.

The J gene is TRBJ2-1, the V gene TRBV5-1; D is uncertain. The CDR3 has 11 amino acids. V shed 0 bases and J shed 9 bases, with 4 bases lying between them. CDR1 is SGHRS, CDR2 YFSETQ, per germline. CDR3 region: CASSLVREQFF. CDR3 coding DNA: TGCGCCAGCAGCTTGGTCCGTGAGCAGTTCTTC.

The genes are TRBV2 and TRBJ2-2, with 9 bases lining up with TRBD1. V lost 4 bases to trimming and J lost 6 bases; unmatched junction nucleotides: 6. The CDR3 totals 15 residues. Germline V lookup: CDR1 SNHLY, CDR2 FYNNEI. CDR3 amino acids: CASSVTGGAPGELFF. As DNA, the CDR3 is TGTGCCAGCAGTGTAACAGGGGGCGCCCCCGGGGAGCTGTTTTTT.

This chain connects TRBV10-3 to TRBJ2-1, with 10 bases lining up with TRBD1. J lost 0 bases, V lost 10 bases, and 3 bases had no gene match. This CDR3 has 14 residues. Germline V lookup: CDR1 ENHRY, CDR2 SYGVKD. The CDR3 loop reads CASRTGGSYNEQFF. The CDR3 DNA sequence: TGTGCCAGCAGGACAGGGGGCTCCTACAATGAGCAGTTCTTC.

J is TRBJ2-4 and V is TRBV27; D is unresolved. Germline V CDR1 and CDR2: MNHEY, SMNVEV (reference sequence). There are 13 residues in the CDR3. Trimming removed 3 bases at V and 4 bases at J, with 7 bases between. The CDR3 sequence: CASSLGQKNIQYF. CDR3 DNA sequence: TGTGCCAGCAGTTTGGGCCAGAAAAACATTCAGTACTTC.

This chain joins TRBV6-6 and TRBJ1-3; 10 nucleotides agree with TRBD1. Trimming removed 6 bases from V and 3 bases from J; junction bases left unmatched: 5. The CDR3 totals 15 residues. Germline-derived CDR1 and CDR2 are MNHNY and SVGAGI (reference sequence). In DNA form, the CDR3 reads TGTGCCAGCAGCCCAGGACAGGGGGGTGGAAACACCATATATTTT. Amino acid sequence: CASSPGQGGGNTIYF.

The rearrangement links TRBV28 to TRBJ2-7, with 7 bases matching TRBD1. Unmatched junction bases numbered 5, after V lost 6 bases and J lost 6 bases. The CDR3 sequence is 12 residues long. Germline CDR1 reads MDHEN; CDR2 reads SYDVKM. CDR3 DNA: TGTGCCAGCAGGACAGGGTGGGTCGAGCAGTACTTC. Translated: CASRTGWVEQYF.

This chain links TRBV11-1 with TRBJ2-1; 8 bases agree with TRBD2. This CDR3 is 17 amino acids long. Losses at the gene ends were 6 bases for V and 4 bases for J; bases not matched to a gene: 14. Germline V gene data show CDR1 as SGHAT and CDR2 as FQDESV (reference sequence). CDR3 nucleotide sequence: TGTGCCAGCAGACCGGGACTAGGCGTCCGGCATTACAATGAGCAGTTCTTC. Amino acid sequence: CASRPGLGVRHYNEQFF. Filled out from reference TRBV11-1 and TRBJ2-1, the complete variable domain reads EAEVAQSPRYKITEKSQAVAFWCDPISGHATLYWYRQILGQGPELLVQFQDESVVDDSQLPKDRFSAERLKGVDSTLKIQPAELGDSAMYLCASRPGLGVRHYNEQFFGPGTRLTVL.

This clone appeared a single time. This chain uses TRBV5-3 with TRBJ2-2; 9 positions match TRBD1. TRBV5-3 is flagged as an ORF with uncertain function. This CDR3 is built from 21 residues. J lost 0 bases, V lost 4 bases, and 19 bases had no gene match. The CDR3 nucleotides are TGTGCCAGAAGCCCCCTTCACCCCCGGGACAGGGCCTCCTCGAACACCGGGGAGCTGTTTTTT. This sequence encodes CARSPLHPRDRASSNTGELFF.

The CDR3 DNA reads TGTGCCAGCTCACCACCCTCCAATCAGCCCCAGCATTTT. The encoded protein is CASSPPSNQPQHF. The J gene is TRBJ1-5, the V gene TRBV18; no clear D. Germline loops: CDR1 KGHSH, CDR2 LQKENI. This CDR3 spans 13 amino acids. Trimming pared 0 bases from V and 3 bases from J, leaving 3 bases between.

V gene TRBV30 combines with J gene TRBJ2-7, with 10 bases fitting TRBD2. J gave up 0 bases and V 3 bases, and 8 bases lay outside the gene matches. Germline values: CDR1 GTSNPN, CDR2 SVGIG (reference sequence). The CDR3 is 16 amino acids. In DNA, the CDR3 is TGTGCCTGGAGCTCTACAACTAGCGGGGTCTCCTACGAGCAGTACTTC. Its translation: CAWSSTTSGVSYEQYF.

This chain connects TRBV6-5 to TRBJ2-4; D is perhaps TRBD1 (6 bases). CDR1 and CDR2 from the germline V gene are MNHEY and SVGAGI. The CDR3 loop spans 14 amino acids. The V end lost 5 bases, the J end lost 8 bases, and 16 bases lay between the germline ends. In nucleotides, the CDR3 is TGTGCCAGCAGTGGGGGCCGACTGGGGTACATTCAGTACTTC. Its protein product is CASSGGRLGYIQYF.

This clone appeared a single time. DNA of the CDR3: TGCAGCGCCCAGGGTGATAATGAAAAACTGTTTTTT. Its protein product is CSAQGDNEKLFF. This chain links TRBV29-1 with TRBJ1-4, with TRBD1 as a possible D gene (5 bases). Germline-derived CDR1 and CDR2 are SQVTM and ANQGSEA. This CDR3 has 12 amino acids. The V gene lost 7 bases and the J gene lost 4 bases, with 10 bases spanning the gap. Together with reference TRBV29-1 and TRBJ1-4, the CDR3 gives the full variable domain: SAVISQKPSRDICQRGTSLTIQCQVDSQVTMMFWYRQQPGQSLTLIATANQGSEATYESGFVIDKFPISRPNLTFSTLTVSNMSPEDSSIYLCSAQGDNEKLFFGSGTQLSVL.

This clone was observed a handful of times. The rearrangement uses TRBV28 and TRBJ1-6; 7 positions match TRBD1. The germline gives CDR1 MDHEN, CDR2 SYDVKM. The V and J ends lost 2 bases and 7 bases, in that order; junction bases with no gene match: 11. The CDR3 spans 17 residues. The CDR3 is CASSLGRKGALNSPLHF. CDR3 coding DNA: TGTGCCAGCAGTTTAGGACGCAAGGGGGCTTTGAATTCACCCCTCCACTTT.

This chain connects TRBV6-1 to TRBJ1-3, with TRBD1 matching over 7 bases. The CDR3 is made up of 15 amino acids. The germline V gene has CDR1 MNHNS and CDR2 SASEGT. The ends lost 4 bases at V and 3 bases at J; junction bases unmatched: 6. This chain's CDR3 is CASSVSTGIGNTIYF. CDR3 DNA sequence: TGTGCCAGCAGTGTATCGACAGGGATTGGAAACACCATATATTTT.

The CDR3 region has the DNA TGTGCCAGCAGCTCTAACAATCAGCCCCAGCATTTT. It encodes CASSSNNQPQHF. V gene TRBV7-2 combines with J gene TRBJ1-5; unclear D gene. The CDR3 runs 12 residues. V was trimmed by 4 bases and J by 3 bases, leaving 4 bases between them. CDR1 and CDR2 from the germline V gene are SGHTA and FQGNSA.

The V call is TRBV19, the J call TRBJ2-3, with TRBD2 matching over 9 bases. Trimming cost V 7 bases and J 2 bases; bases outside gene matches: 7. This CDR3 has 15 amino acids. Germline V CDR1 and CDR2: LNHDA, SQIVND (reference sequence). In nucleotides, the CDR3 is TGTGCCAGTAAGCTGACTAGCGGTCCCACAGATACGCAGTATTTT. Protein: CASKLTSGPTDTQYF.

The chain is built from TRBV7-3 and TRBJ1-6; 8 bases line up with TRBD1. The CDR3 consists of 14 residues. V was pared by 4 bases and J by 9 bases, with 5 bases of the junction left unmatched. The germline V gene encodes CDR1 SGHTA and CDR2 FQGTGA. The DNA for the CDR3 is TGTGCCAGCAGCTCGGACAGGGATGGTTCACCCCTCCACTTT. It is translated as CASSSDRDGSPLHF.

The rearrangement uses TRBV30 and TRBJ2-5; the match to TRBD1 covers 7 bases. CDR1 and CDR2 from the germline V gene are GTSNPN and SVGIG (reference sequence). V lost 3 bases, J lost 0 bases, and 1 base stayed unmatched. This CDR3 has 13 amino acids. CDR3 amino acids: CAWSRGYQETQYF. DNA for the CDR3: TGTGCCTGGAGCAGGGGGTACCAAGAGACCCAGTACTTC.